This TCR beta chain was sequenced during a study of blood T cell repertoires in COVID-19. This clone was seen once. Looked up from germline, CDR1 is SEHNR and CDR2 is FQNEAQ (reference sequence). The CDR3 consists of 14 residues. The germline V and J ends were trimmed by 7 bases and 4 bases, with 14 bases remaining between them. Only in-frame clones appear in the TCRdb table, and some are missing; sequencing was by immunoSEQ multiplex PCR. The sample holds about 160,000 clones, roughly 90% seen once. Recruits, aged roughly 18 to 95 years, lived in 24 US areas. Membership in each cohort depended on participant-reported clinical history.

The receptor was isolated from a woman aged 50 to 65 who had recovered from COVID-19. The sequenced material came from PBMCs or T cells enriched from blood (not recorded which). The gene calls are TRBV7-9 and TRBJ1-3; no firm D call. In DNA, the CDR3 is TGTGCCAGCACCCAAGCACTGTCCGGAAACACCATATATTTT. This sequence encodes CASTQALSGNTIYF.